This T cell receptor (beta chain) was identified during a study of T cells in Graves' hyperthyroidism and ophthalmopathy. Trimming left V 0 bases short and J 4 bases short, with 12 bases between. In germline, CDR1 is SGHTA, CDR2 FQGNSA. CDR3 length: 15 residues. As to this clonotype: Its antigen is not known.

Notes on the study in general: Before onset, ophthalmopathy was predicted by the model a median about 6.2 months earlier.

The source material, RNA transcripts, was used to amplify TCR beta CDR3 regions. The TCR CDR3 first-round RT-PCR relied on the HTBI primer set. TCRdb recomputed calls from the multiplex PCR reads with MiXCR, one row per CDR3 protein. Of 730,000 or so distinct CDR3 sequences in the sample, roughly 20% are singletons; the top ten hold 16%. Newly diagnosed hyperthyroidism patients aged 18 to 65 years had disease lasting under 2 months. Roughly 10 ml of fresh peripheral blood supplied the PBMCs. The material sequenced was blood. This chain joins TRBV7-2 and TRBJ1-1; TRBD1 might be the D (6 bases). The sequence was obtained from a woman in her forties or fifties with Graves' hyperthyroidism that later progressed to Graves' ophthalmopathy. CDR3 sequence (DNA): TGTGCCAGCAGCTTAGCGCAGGGGTTTCGCACTGAAGCTTTCTTT. Amino acid sequence: CASSLAQGFRTEAFF.